These 24 T cell receptor beta chains share one sample of origin, sequenced in a study of quantifying T cell responses using KT2 cells. Study-level background: cDNA was made from DNase-treated RNA using alpha and beta constant primers.

The cDNA 3' end received a ligated oligonucleotide with a UMI. An equimolar mix of RC1.1 and RC1.2 primed the beta chain across TRBC1 and TRBC2. Via MiXCR, TCRdb re-called the UMI-ligation and nested PCR reads, giving one row per CDR3 protein. Of just under 50,000 distinct CDR3 sequences in the sample, 11% were seen once. Sequencing was carried out using PBMCs spiked with cells of the T cell clone KT2. These receptors came from a human donor.

This chain joins TRBV14 and TRBJ2-1; D might be TRBD2 (7 bases). Trimming removed 1 base from V and 7 bases from J, with 14 bases in between. Per the germline V gene, CDR1 is SGHDN and CDR2 is FVKESK. The CDR3 runs to 15 residues. The CDR3 coding sequence is TGTGCCAGCAGCCAAGCAGTAGGGGGGGTAAATGAGCAGTTCTTC. Protein sequence: CASSQAVGGVNEQFF.

This chain joins TRBV5-1 and TRBJ1-1, with no clear D. The CDR3 contains 13 residues. Deletions cut 2 bases from V and 3 bases from J, with 8 bases between. Germline V CDR1 and CDR2: SGHRS, YFSETQ. The CDR3: CASSFGSDTEAFF. The CDR3 coding sequence is TGCGCCAGCAGCTTTGGGTCGGACACTGAAGCTTTCTTT.

The chain recombines TRBV4-1 with TRBJ1-1; possibly TRBD1 for D (5 bases). Deletions cut 1 base from V and 7 bases from J, with 10 bases between. The CDR3 runs to 13 residues. Germline V gives CDR1 MGHRA, CDR2 YSYEKL. The CDR3, as DNA: TGCGCCAGCAGCCAAGCCGTGAGGGGTGAAGCTTTCTTT. Residues: CASSQAVRGEAFF.

This chain connects TRBV6-5 to TRBJ2-2; the D is unclear. Trimming removed 7 bases at V and 4 bases at J, with 16 bases between. Per the germline V gene, CDR1 is MNHEY and CDR2 is SVGAGI. CDR3 size: 15 residues. CDR3 nucleotides: TGTGCCAGCAAGAAACGGGCCCTCACCACCGGGGAGCTGTTTTTT. This translates into CASKKRALTTGELFF.

The sample holds many counts of this clonotype. The chain combines TRBV12-3 or TRBV12-4 with TRBJ2-5; no firm D call. The germline V and J ends were trimmed by 6 bases and 6 bases, with 14 bases remaining between them. The CDR3 extends over 13 amino acids. In DNA form, the CDR3 reads TGTGCCAGCAGGCCGCCGGCCTGGAAGACCCAGTACTTC. Protein product: CASRPPAWKTQYF.

Details on this clonotype: The junction does not match germline at one end; this may be a read error. The V and J genes are TRBV6-5 and TRBJ2-1; 8 bases fit TRBD1. The CDR3 is 18 amino acids. CDR1 and CDR2 (germline): MNHEY, SVGAGI. CDR3 DNA: TGTGCCGGCAGAACCGACGATGTTGACAGGGGCTCCTACAATGAGCAGTTCTTC. This gives the protein CAGRTDDVDRGSYNEQFF.

This clonotype has only a few counts. The chain is built from TRBV4-1 and TRBJ1-1; 7 positions match TRBD1. V dropped 1 base and J dropped 3; count of bases not matched to a gene: 8. The CDR3 totals 16 residues. CDR1 is MGHRA, CDR2 YSYEKL, per germline. CDR3 coding DNA: TGCGCCAGCAGCCAAGTTTCCGGACAGGCCGACACTGAAGCTTTCTTT. Its translation is CASSQVSGQADTEAFF.

The CDR3 protein is CASSPFGTENTEAFF. The DNA of the CDR3 is TGTGCCAGCTCACCATTTGGGACAGAAAACACTGAAGCTTTCTTT. The chain links TRBV18 to TRBJ1-1; 7 bases fit TRBD1. This CDR3 is 15 amino acids long. V gave up 2 bases and J gave up 2 bases; unmatched junction bases: 5. The germline gives CDR1 KGHSH, CDR2 LQKENI. The complete variable domain, with remaining parts taken from reference TRBV18 and TRBJ1-1, reads NAGVMQNPRHLVRRRGQEARLRCSPMKGHSHVYWYRQLPEEGLKFMVYLQKENIIDESGMPKERFSAEFPKEGPSILRIQQVVRGDSAAYFCASSPFGTENTEAFFGQGTRLTVV.

The gene calls are TRBV7-8 and TRBJ2-1; perhaps D is TRBD1 or TRBD2 (5 bases each). This CDR3 region has 16 residues. Germline CDR1 SGHVS, CDR2 FQNEAQ. V dropped 3 bases and J dropped 3 bases, with 15 bases sitting between them. The CDR3 DNA is TGTGCCAGCAGCTTCTCTCTCGGGACCCTCTACAATGAGCAGTTCTTC. This codes for CASSFSLGTLYNEQFF.

The V gene is TRBV10-1, the J gene TRBJ2-1, with D perhaps matching TRBD2 (6 bases). The germline gives CDR1 WNHNN, CDR2 SYGVQD (reference sequence). The V end lost 2 bases, the J end lost 4 bases, and 12 bases lay between the germline ends. This CDR3 spans 15 amino acids. The CDR3 DNA reads TGCGCCAGCAGTGAGGTCAATAGCGGTTACAATGAGCAGTTCTTC. Protein: CASSEVNSGYNEQFF.

Many counts were recorded for this clonotype. This sequence joins TRBV20-1 and TRBJ1-4; tentatively, D is TRBD1 (5 bases). V was cut by 0 bases and J by 8 bases, with 16 bases left in between. Germline values: CDR1 DFQATT, CDR2 SNEGSKA (reference sequence). This CDR3 comprises 15 residues. The CDR3 sequence: CSARDREGSWEKLFF. In DNA form, the CDR3 reads TGCAGTGCTAGAGATCGGGAGGGGTCGTGGGAAAAACTGTTTTTT.

This CDR3 is CSATQGIWGEQYF. The CDR3 DNA reads TGCAGTGCTACCCAGGGAATATGGGGCGAGCAGTACTTC. This chain connects TRBV20-1 to TRBJ2-7, with D tentatively TRBD1 (5 bases). The ends were cut back, 4 bases at V and 6 bases at J, with 16 bases in the middle. The CDR3 length is 13 residues. The germline CDR1 and CDR2 sequences are DFQATT and SNEGSKA (reference sequence).

In this sample, this clonotype turned up a few times. This chain uses TRBV30 with TRBJ1-5, with a weak D call TRBD1 (5 bases). V was clipped by 7 bases and J by 6 bases, with 22 bases between them. This CDR3 comprises 15 residues. Germline CDR1 GTSNPN, CDR2 SVGIG (reference sequence). CDR3 loop: CASRVVQGRGQPQHF. CDR3 coding DNA: TGTGCCTCGCGTGTGGTGCAGGGAAGAGGTCAGCCCCAGCATTTT.

This clonotype appeared a few times. The V gene is TRBV6-2 or TRBV6-3, the J gene TRBJ1-5; TRBD1 might be the D (6 bases). Germline V lookup: CDR1 MNHEY, CDR2 SVGEGT. Trimming pared 7 bases from V and 4 bases from J, leaving 8 bases between. This CDR3 comprises 12 residues. In DNA form, the CDR3 reads TGTGCCAGCAAGACAGGTAATCAGCCCCAGCATTTT. Translation gives CASKTGNQPQHF.

This clonotype occurred many times. J is TRBJ1-1 and V is TRBV20-1; a possible D gene is TRBD1 (5 bases). Germline V gives CDR1 DFQATT, CDR2 SNEGSKA (reference sequence). CDR3 length equals 15 residues. V lost 1 base, J lost 3 bases, and 15 bases lay in between. The chain's CDR3 is CSARGAQGGDTEAFF. For the CDR3, the DNA is TGCAGTGCTAGAGGGGCCCAGGGCGGAGACACTGAAGCTTTCTTT.

Many counts were recorded for this clonotype. This chain uses TRBV20-1 with TRBJ1-4, with D uncertain. The CDR3 covers 13 residues. The germline gives CDR1 DFQATT, CDR2 SNEGSKA (reference sequence). V shed 1 base and J shed 0 bases, with 3 bases lying between them. The CDR3 is CSARVSTNEKLFF. The CDR3 nucleotides are TGCAGTGCTAGAGTTTCAACTAATGAAAAACTGTTTTTT.

This clonotype was observed many times. This chain joins TRBV11-3 and TRBJ2-3; possible D gene TRBD2, 6 bases. V gave up 5 bases and J gave up 2 bases, with 11 bases separating them. This CDR3 contains 14 residues. The germline V gene encodes CDR1 SGHNT and CDR2 YENEEA. CDR3 residues: CASSPRTITDTQYF. The CDR3 DNA reads TGTGCCAGCAGCCCGCGGACTATCACAGATACGCAGTATTTT.

A few counts support this clonotype. V usage is TRBV12-3 or TRBV12-4 and J usage is TRBJ1-6, with no clear D. The V end lost 2 bases, the J end lost 9 bases, and 8 bases lay between the germline ends. This CDR3 has 13 residues. This CDR3 is CASSLRRGSPLHF. CDR3 coding DNA: TGTGCCAGCAGTTTAAGGCGAGGTTCACCCCTCCACTTT.

The chain has TRBV29-1 and TRBJ1-5; TRBD1 might be the D (5 bases). The CDR3 covers 13 residues. Germline assignment: CDR1 SQVTM and CDR2 ANQGSEA. V was trimmed by 4 bases and J by 7 bases, leaving 14 bases between them. The CDR3 reads CSVVWGVGQPQHF. The DNA of the CDR3 is TGCAGCGTTGTTTGGGGGGTCGGACAGCCCCAGCATTTT.

This chain links TRBV12-3 or TRBV12-4 with TRBJ2-1, with D possibly being TRBD1 (5 bases). CDR3 size: 12 residues. Trimming removed 6 bases at V and 7 bases at J, with 10 bases between. The CDR3 reads CASSWGGNEQFF. CDR3 DNA: TGTGCCAGCAGCTGGGGCGGTAATGAGCAGTTCTTC.

This clonotype was observed a single time. V usage is TRBV5-1 and J usage is TRBJ1-1; D is possibly TRBD1 (5 bases). The germline CDR1 and CDR2 sequences are SGHRS and YFSETQ. Trimming removed 4 bases at V and 5 bases at J, with 18 bases between. The CDR3 runs 15 residues. CDR3 protein: CASSLEAGRRTEAFF. The CDR3 bases are TGCGCCAGCAGCCTTGAAGCGGGGCGCAGGACTGAAGCTTTCTTT.

The J gene is TRBJ1-2, the V gene TRBV7-9, with 9 bases fitting TRBD1. The CDR3 loop spans 15 amino acids. Trimming removed 5 bases from V and 4 bases from J; junction bases left unmatched: 8. CDR1 and CDR2 (germline): SEHNR, FQNEAQ (reference sequence). The CDR3 reads CASSTGTGRAYGYTF. The CDR3 nucleotides read TGTGCCAGCAGCACTGGGACAGGGAGGGCCTATGGCTACACCTTC.

This clonotype occurred a few times. CDR3: CASSLIQTTGSYTF. CDR3 nucleotide sequence: TGTGCCAGCAGTTTAATCCAGACTACTGGGAGCTACACCTTC. The chain employs TRBV12-3 or TRBV12-4 and TRBJ1-2, with no clear D. The V end was cut by 2 bases, the J end by 9 bases, with 16 bases between. This CDR3 region has 14 residues.

This clonotype appeared a few times. The genes are TRBV7-2 and TRBJ2-1; D gene unclear. Germline CDR1 and CDR2: SGHTA and FQGNSA. This CDR3 contains 14 residues. The V end was cut by 3 bases, the J end by 6 bases, with 12 bases between. The CDR3 here is CASSFSGWSNEQFF. As DNA, the CDR3 is TGTGCCAGCAGCTTCTCGGGTTGGAGCAATGAGCAGTTCTTC.